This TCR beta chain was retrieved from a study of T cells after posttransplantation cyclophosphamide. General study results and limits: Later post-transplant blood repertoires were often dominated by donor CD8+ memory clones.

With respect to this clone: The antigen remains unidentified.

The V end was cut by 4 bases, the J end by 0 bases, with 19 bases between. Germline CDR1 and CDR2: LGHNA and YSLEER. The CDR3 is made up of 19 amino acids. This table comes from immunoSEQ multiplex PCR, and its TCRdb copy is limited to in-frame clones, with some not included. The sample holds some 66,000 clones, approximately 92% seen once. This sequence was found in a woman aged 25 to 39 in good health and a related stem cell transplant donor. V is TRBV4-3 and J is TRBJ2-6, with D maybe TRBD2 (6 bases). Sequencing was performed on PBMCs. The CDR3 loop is CASSLPFGRGSSGANVLTF. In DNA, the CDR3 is TGCGCCAGCAGCCTACCCTTCGGGCGGGGAAGCTCTGGGGCCAACGTCCTGACTTTC.